This entry features one TCR beta chain sequence. Its specific antigen is unknown. The input lacks base qualities; no much larger clone sits a single base away. These data are taken from a study of blood T cell repertoires in COVID-19 (dated by TCRdb to the early 2020s). The study in broad terms: Samples covering the acute and convalescent phases of COVID-19 were provided by collaborators in the United States, Italy and Spain. The material from the prospective study consisted of cDNA or gDNA derived from T cells, B-cell-depleted T cells, or PBMCs. Subjects who had been exposed to COVID-19, were actively infected with it, or had recovered from it provided the deeply sampled blood TCRbeta repertoires that made up the dataset. The repertoires were released in a freely available public database intended as a resource for research on the immune response to SARS-CoV-2. Samples came from the ongoing ImmuneRACE study (first 160 participants) plus 1,254 subjects from 6 global collaborators. The sample metadata nearly always contained a de-identified subject ID, COVID-19 status, age in years and sex. Where available, HLA class I and class II types were obtained from metadata supplied by the sample provider rather than from assay-based typing. Summary of the overall study and its limitations: How much clinical and demographic metadata was included differed by source and by participant, and the metadata was provided uncurated.

Each collaborating institution followed its own protocols to collect whole blood in K2EDTA tubes. For TCRbeta analysis, collaborators shipped samples in one of three forms: frozen whole blood, isolated PBMCs, or DNA extracted from either of those sample types. TCRbeta CDR3 regions were amplified from genomic DNA by means of the immunoSEQ Assay, a bias-controlled multiplex PCR. Regarding the original processing steps: Within the assay, amplification of reference gene primers was used to estimate how many nucleated cells each sample contained. To quantify the absolute abundance of each unique TCRbeta CDR3 rearrangement, sequence reads were collapsed and filtered. For each sample, productive Simpson clonality was calculated as the square root of Simpson's diversity index across productive rearrangements. TCRdb limited this immuneACCESS table to in-frame rearrangements with V and J called. A share of clones is missing; checked studies link under half to unresolved V genes, and the rest is unexplained. Clonal size and the V and J genes are those of that table, whereas D and trimming came from the DNA. The sample table records some 110,000 clones; around nine tenths of these occur just once. Approximately 5.1% of the sample is held by the ten biggest clonotypes.

The germline V gene gives CDR1 as SQVTM and CDR2 as ANQGSEA. The CDR3, cysteine through phenylalanine, is 12 amino acids long. Solely the CDR3 DNA is kept, with 36 bases framed from the first base. V has 8 bases trimmed and J has 2 bases trimmed; junction bases matching no gene number 5. This receptor was obtained from a human donor in a cohort sampled during active COVID-19. Sequences were obtained from peripheral blood. The sequence joins TRBV29-1 to TRBJ1-2; 7 central nucleotides agree with TRBD1. The DNA sequence is as follows: TGCAGCATAGGGGGCACCAACTATGGCTACACCTTC. Translated, this gives CSIGGTNYGYTF.